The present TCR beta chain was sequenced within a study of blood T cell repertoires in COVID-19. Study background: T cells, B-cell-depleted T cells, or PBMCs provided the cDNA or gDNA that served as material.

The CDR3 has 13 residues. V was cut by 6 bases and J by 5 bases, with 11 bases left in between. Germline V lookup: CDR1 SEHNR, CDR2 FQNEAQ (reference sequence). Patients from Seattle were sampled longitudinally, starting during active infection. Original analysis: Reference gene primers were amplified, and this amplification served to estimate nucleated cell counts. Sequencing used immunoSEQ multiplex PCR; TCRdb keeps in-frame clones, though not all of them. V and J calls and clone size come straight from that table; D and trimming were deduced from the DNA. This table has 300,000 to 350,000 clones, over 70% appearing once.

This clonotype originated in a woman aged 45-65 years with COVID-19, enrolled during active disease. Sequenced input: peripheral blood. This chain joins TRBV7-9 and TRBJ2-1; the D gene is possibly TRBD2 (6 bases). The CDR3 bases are TGTGCCAGCAGGCATTTAGCGGACAATGAGCAGTTCTTC. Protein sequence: CASRHLADNEQFF.